Reported below is one T cell receptor beta chain. This entry belongs to a study of blood T cell repertoires in COVID-19. Study details: Samples taken during acute and convalescent COVID-19 were collected in the United States, Italy and Spain. T cells, B-cell-depleted T cells, or PBMCs supplied cDNA or gDNA.

Germline V gene sequence: CDR1 SEHNR, CDR2 FQNEAQ (reference sequence). This CDR3 spans 15 amino acids. With 8 bases clipped from V and 0 bases from J, the junction kept 9 bases outside the gene matches. Methods used by the authors: Amplification of reference gene primers provided the estimated nucleated cell counts. Repertoires were generated with immunoSEQ multiplex PCR, while TCRdb's copy carries only in-frame clones and drops some. V, J and clone size were drawn from that table, and D and trimming were deduced from the DNA. The sample has some 500,000 clones, around nine tenths seen once. The J gene is TRBJ2-7, the V gene TRBV7-9, with 8 bases lining up with TRBD2. Source material: peripheral blood. The sequence was obtained from a woman between 45 and 65 years old with COVID-19, enrolled during active disease. The CDR3 is CASGEAGALSYEQYF. In nucleotides, the CDR3 is TGTGCCAGCGGGGAAGCGGGGGCCCTCTCCTACGAGCAGTACTTC. The variable domain in full, with the rest retrieved from reference TRBV7-9 and TRBJ2-7, is DTGVSQNPRHKITKRGQNVTFRCDPISEHNRLYWYRQTLGQGPEFLTYFQNEAQLEKSRLLSDRFSAERPKGSFSTLEIQRTEQGDSAMYLCASGEAGALSYEQYFGPGTRLTVT.